This T cell receptor (beta chain) was retrieved from a study of shared clonotypes between healthy human individuals. Overall study results and limits: Generation probabilities of non-shared clonotypes were lower (relative to those shared by all four donors). Specimens sampled were limited to blood, with tissue repertoires likely differing.

Assay used: immunoSEQ multiplex PCR; TCRdb lists only in-frame clones, some missing. The sample carries roughly 2.5 million clones, roughly 92% recorded once. The CDR3 is 17 amino acids. Germline values: CDR1 SGHNT, CDR2 YENEEA. V was clipped by 1 base and J by 2 bases, with 18 bases between them. This clone was detected only once. The antigen remains undetermined. V and J are TRBV11-3 and TRBJ2-7, with D perhaps TRBD2 (5 bases). This TCR came from a man aged 18 to 30 in good health. Material: naive CD4+ T cells sorted from blood. Sample subset: CD45RA+ positively selected. The CDR3 protein is CASSLGGSGKTPYEQYF. CDR3 DNA: TGTGCCAGCAGCTTAGGTGGGAGTGGCAAGACCCCCTACGAGCAGTACTTC.